Following are 30 T cell receptor beta chains from one sample sequenced in a study of regulatory T cells in long-lasting Graves disease. Time point here: newly diagnosed GD, antithyroid drugs for less than 3 months. Researchers made the TCR library from RNA that was extracted from PBMCs. With iRepertoire HTBI primers and Arm-PCR of CDR3 regions, TCR beta libraries were built. TCRdb called the multiplex PCR reads again in MiXCR, with one record for every CDR3 protein. The data show approximately 560,000 distinct CDR3 sequences, with about 16% seen just once and 9.5% to 15% held by the top ten. This sample was also put to use in a study of T cells in Graves' hyperthyroidism and ophthalmopathy.

Sequenced here: peripheral blood mononuclear cells (PBMCs), sampled at new diagnosis, from a patient treated with antithyroid drugs. These receptors all come from a man in his late teens or twenties with Graves disease.

This clonotype has ten or more counts. This chain links TRBV29-1 with TRBJ2-7, with 8 bases that match TRBD1. Trimming at V came to 5 bases and at J to 6 bases, leaving 9 bases not matched to a gene. Germline CDR1 reads SQVTM; CDR2 reads ANQGSEA. CDR3 length: 13 amino acids. This chain's CDR3 is CSVTRLTGVEQYF. The DNA of the CDR3 is TGCAGCGTTACCCGGTTGACAGGGGTCGAGCAGTACTTC.

There are many counts of this clonotype. This rearrangement joins TRBV20-1 to TRBJ1-1; D may be TRBD1 (5 bases). Germline V lookup: CDR1 DFQATT, CDR2 SNEGSKA (reference sequence). This CDR3 is 12 amino acids long. Trimming cost V 0 bases and J 5 bases, with 7 bases left between them. The CDR3 region is CSARDRETEAFF. The CDR3, as DNA: TGCAGTGCTAGAGACAGGGAAACTGAAGCTTTCTTT.

This clonotype was seen a handful of times. The chain joins TRBV7-3 to TRBJ2-7, with D hard to call. This CDR3 has 15 residues. Per the germline V gene, CDR1 is SGHTA and CDR2 is FQGTGA. V shed 2 bases and J shed 5 bases, with 16 bases lying between them. Written as DNA, the CDR3 is TGTGCCAGCAGCTTATCTGGTGCAGAACTCGACGAGCAGTACTTC. It codes for CASSLSGAELDEQYF.

This clonotype came up many times. The chain employs TRBV4-1 and TRBJ2-1, with 8 bases that match TRBD2. The ends lost 0 bases at V and 9 bases at J; junction bases unmatched: 10. CDR1 and CDR2 from the germline V gene are MGHRA and YSYEKL. The CDR3 sequence is 16 residues long. CDR3 sequence reads: CASSQDVSGRFSEQFF. For the CDR3, the DNA is TGCGCCAGCAGCCAAGATGTCAGCGGGAGATTTAGTGAGCAGTTCTTC.

This clonotype showed up many times. This rearrangement joins TRBV13 to TRBJ2-7; 8 nucleotides match TRBD2. CDR3 length: 15 amino acids. Per the germline V gene, CDR1 is PRHDT and CDR2 is FYEKMQ (reference sequence). Trimming cost V 1 base and J 6 bases; bases outside gene matches: 8. The CDR3 coding sequence is TGTGCCAGCAGCTTAGAGGTAGGCAGCGGGAGCGAGCAGTACTTC. Protein sequence: CASSLEVGSGSEQYF.

This clonotype has more than one count but fewer than ten. For the CDR3, the DNA is TGTGCCAGCACCTCACGGGGCGGTGGGAATTCACCCCTCCACTTT. Translated: CASTSRGGGNSPLHF. This chain connects TRBV11-2 to TRBJ1-6; a weak D match, TRBD1 (5 bases). The CDR3 is 15 amino acids. V shed 7 bases and J shed 7 bases, with 17 bases lying between them. Germline-derived CDR1 and CDR2 are SGHAT and FQNNGV.

At least ten counts were recorded for this clonotype. At one end the junction does not follow the germline gene, possibly because of a read error. The V gene is TRBV12-3 or TRBV12-4, the J gene TRBJ1-3, with 7 bases matching TRBD1. The CDR3 is 13 residues long. The CDR3 here is CASSLTPSPTGDF. The CDR3 nucleotides are TGTGCCAGCAGTTTAACTCCCTCTCCTACAGGGGATTTT.

This clonotype was seen a few times. The chain carries TRBV7-9 and TRBJ1-2; 9 bases agree with TRBD1. Germline lookup yields CDR1 SEHNR and CDR2 FQNEAQ (reference sequence). V lost 4 bases, J lost 3 bases, and 0 bases stayed unmatched. The CDR3 loop spans 13 amino acids. The CDR3 nucleotides read TGTGCCAGCAGCTGGGACAGGGACTATGGCTACACCTTC. It codes for CASSWDRDYGYTF. The whole variable domain, filled in from reference TRBV7-9 and TRBJ1-2, reads DTGVSQNPRHKITKRGQNVTFRCDPISEHNRLYWYRQTLGQGPEFLTYFQNEAQLEKSRLLSDRFSAERPKGSFSTLEIQRTEQGDSAMYLCASSWDRDYGYTFGSGTRLTVV.

In this sample, this clonotype turned up many times. This sequence joins TRBV5-1 and TRBJ2-3, with D unclear. Germline values: CDR1 SGHRS, CDR2 YFSETQ. Trimming took off 0 bases at V and 4 bases at J, with 12 bases between the two ends. The CDR3 covers 15 residues. The chain's CDR3 is CASSLEGFGADTQYF. The CDR3 coding sequence is TGCGCCAGCAGCTTGGAAGGGTTCGGAGCAGATACGCAGTATTTT.

Points on this clonotype: Given a far larger clone just one base away, this is likely a sequencing read error. This chain joins TRBV5-5 and TRBJ2-5; TRBD2 agrees at 8 bases. The germline CDR1 and CDR2 sequences are SGHKS and YYEKEE (reference sequence). CDR3 length: 15 residues. The CDR3 protein is CASSFSGSYQETRYF. DNA for the CDR3: TGTGCCAGCAGCTTCAGCGGGAGTTACCAAGAGACCCGGTACTTC.

This clonotype has only one observation. V and J are TRBV5-4 and TRBJ2-3, with TRBD2 matching over 14 bases. Trimming at V came to 6 bases and at J to 4 bases, leaving 7 bases not matched to a gene. The CDR3 has 16 residues. The germline CDR1 and CDR2 sequences are SGHNT and YYREEE (reference sequence). The DNA for the CDR3 is TGTGCCAGCACCCAACGACTAGCGGGAGGGGCAGATACGCAGTATTTT. It is translated as CASTQRLAGGADTQYF.

At least ten counts were recorded for this clonotype. The genes are TRBV6-5 and TRBJ1-1, with D unclear. This CDR3 spans 16 amino acids. Germline CDR1 reads MNHEY; CDR2 reads SVGAGI. The V end lost 0 bases, the J end lost 3 bases, and 14 bases lay between the germline ends. CDR3 sequence: CASSYSISALDTEAFF. The CDR3, as DNA: TGTGCCAGCAGTTACTCGATAAGCGCGTTGGACACTGAAGCTTTCTTT.

This clonotype was observed many times. DNA for the CDR3: TGTGCCAGCAGTGAAGCGGTGCTGGGACTAGCGGGGTACTACGAGCAGTACTTC. Translating it yields CASSEAVLGLAGYYEQYF. The chain joins TRBV6-1 to TRBJ2-7; 13 bases are a match to TRBD2. Germline V gene sequence: CDR1 MNHNS, CDR2 SASEGT. Trimming cost V 0 bases and J 3 bases; bases outside gene matches: 8. The CDR3 runs to 18 residues.

This clonotype was observed at least ten times. The chain recombines TRBV15 with TRBJ2-1, with D maybe TRBD2 (7 bases). Germline CDR1 and CDR2: LNHNV and YYDKDF (reference sequence). The length of the CDR3 is 17 residues. V was trimmed by 5 bases and J by 0 bases, leaving 17 bases between them. Here the CDR3 DNA reads TGTGCCACCAGCGAGGGGGAGGGCGCCAGCTCCTACAATGAGCAGTTCTTC. Its protein product is CATSEGEGASSYNEQFF.

The chain links TRBV27 to TRBJ1-5; D is possibly TRBD1 (5 bases). The V gene lost 5 bases and the J gene lost 5 bases, with 19 bases spanning the gap. Germline CDR1 reads MNHEY; CDR2 reads SMNVEV (reference sequence). The CDR3 loop spans 16 amino acids. The CDR3 protein is CASSTNRREGDQPQHF. The CDR3 DNA is TGTGCCAGCAGTACAAACCGCAGGGAAGGTGATCAGCCCCAGCATTTT.

There are many counts of this clonotype. V usage is TRBV6-1 and J usage is TRBJ2-3; TRBD2 agrees at 9 bases. V was pared by 5 bases and J by 1 base, with 4 bases of the junction left unmatched. The CDR3 covers 15 residues. The V gene's germline CDR1 is MNHNS and CDR2 SASEGT. The CDR3 nucleotides read TGTGCCAGCAGTCCCCGACTAGCGGGCACAGATACGCAGTATTTT. Translation: CASSPRLAGTDTQYF.

There are a few counts of this clonotype. The V and J genes are TRBV4-2 and TRBJ2-7, with D possibly being TRBD1 or TRBD2 (5 bases each). Germline V gives CDR1 LGHNA, CDR2 YNFKEQ. V was trimmed by 0 bases and J by 1 base, leaving 10 bases between them. The CDR3 length is 15 residues. CDR3 nucleotide sequence: TGTGCCAGCAGCCAAGAAGGGACGCCTTCCTACGAGCAGTACTTC. Amino acid sequence: CASSQEGTPSYEQYF.

The table lists this clonotype with many counts. CDR3 residues: CASSPTWDSSYEQYF. The DNA for the CDR3 is TGTGCCAGCAGCCCTACTTGGGACAGCTCCTACGAGCAGTACTTC. V is TRBV9 and J is TRBJ2-7, with 7 positions matching TRBD1. Germline assignment: CDR1 SGDLS and CDR2 YYNGEE. V shed 4 bases, J shed 0 bases, and the junction held 7 bases outside the gene matches. This CDR3 has 15 residues.

In its sample, this clonotype was seen a few times. V is TRBV30 and J is TRBJ2-4; 7 nucleotides align to TRBD1. The germline gives CDR1 GTSNPN, CDR2 SVGIG (reference sequence). The CDR3 is 14 amino acids. Germline trimming cut 8 bases from V and 0 bases from J; bases unmatched to any gene: 7. The CDR3 DNA reads as TGTGCCGGGGGCCAGGGGGTAGCCAAAAACATTCAGTACTTC. Protein product: CAGGQGVAKNIQYF. Full variable domain (missing parts from reference TRBV30 and TRBJ2-4): SQTIHQWPATLVQPVGSPLSLECTVEGTSNPNLYWYRQAAGRGLQLLFYSVGIGQISSEVPQNLSASRPQDRQFILSSKKLLLSDSGFYLCAGGQGVAKNIQYFGAGTRLSVL.

This clonotype came up many times. The gene calls are TRBV13 and TRBJ2-7; D unclear. The CDR3 extends over 11 amino acids. Germline V CDR1 and CDR2: PRHDT, FYEKMQ (reference sequence). V was pared by 1 base and J by 6 bases, with 4 bases between. The CDR3 coding sequence is TGTGCCAGCAGCTTAGACTCCGAGCAGTACTTC. It translates to CASSLDSEQYF.

This clonotype occurred a few times. The chain combines TRBV7-9 with TRBJ2-3; tentative D call: TRBD1 (6 bases). Germline assignment: CDR1 SEHNR and CDR2 FQNEAQ (reference sequence). Trimming took 5 bases from V and 10 from J, leaving 22 bases between them. This CDR3 region has 15 residues. CDR3 region: CASSGDRLEHKAQYF. As DNA, the CDR3 is TGTGCCAGCAGCGGAGACAGGTTGGAACACAAGGCGCAGTATTTT.

In its sample, this clonotype was seen a few times. V is TRBV7-2 and J is TRBJ1-3; D perhaps matches TRBD1 (5 bases). Germline CDR1 SGHTA, CDR2 FQGNSA. Trimming took off 4 bases at V and 2 bases at J, with 15 bases between the two ends. CDR3 length equals 16 residues. The CDR3 spells CASSSGRRMTGNTIYF. CDR3 sequence (DNA): TGTGCCAGCAGCTCGGGACGGCGAATGACTGGAAACACCATATATTTT.

Ten or more counts support this clonotype. The chain is built from TRBV28 and TRBJ2-1; 7 bases map to TRBD2. Trimming took 11 bases from V and 10 from J; bases not matched to a gene: 14. Germline V gene data show CDR1 as MDHEN and CDR2 as SYDVKM. This CDR3 is 13 amino acids long. CDR3 residues: CASRASGFREQFF. CDR3 DNA sequence: TGTGCCTCCCGGGCTAGCGGCTTTAGGGAGCAGTTCTTC.

This clonotype was detected ten times or more. This chain links TRBV7-2 with TRBJ2-1, with 7 bases that match TRBD1. Germline V CDR1 and CDR2: SGHTA, FQGNSA. V trimming: 5 bases; J trimming: 5 bases; junction bases outside the gene matches: 9. This CDR3 region has 15 residues. This chain's CDR3 is CASSPTGDGNNEQFF. Written as DNA, the CDR3 is TGTGCCAGCAGCCCAACAGGGGATGGTAACAATGAGCAGTTCTTC.

The sample holds many counts of this clonotype. The V call is TRBV7-9, the J call TRBJ2-3, with no clear D. This CDR3 comprises 15 residues. Trimming took off 1 base at V and 2 bases at J, with 10 bases between the two ends. Germline lookup yields CDR1 SEHNR and CDR2 FQNEAQ (reference sequence). CDR3 sequence: CASSLGTAFTDTQYF. The DNA of the CDR3 is TGTGCCAGCAGCTTAGGAACTGCTTTCACAGATACGCAGTATTTT.

The table lists this clonotype with many counts. This sequence joins TRBV6-5 and TRBJ1-4; 9 positions agree with TRBD1. The germline V gene encodes CDR1 MNHEY and CDR2 SVGAGI. J lost 14 bases, V lost 4 bases, and 5 bases had no gene match. This CDR3 region has 12 residues. The CDR3 nucleotides read TGTGCCAGCAGTTCGACAACAGGGGGCCTGTTTTTT. It yields the protein CASSSTTGGLFF.

The V and J genes are TRBV11-2 and TRBJ2-7; TRBD1 matches 9 bases. Trimming at V came to 3 bases and at J to 3 bases, leaving 6 bases not matched to a gene. The germline gives CDR1 SGHAT, CDR2 FQNNGV. This CDR3 has 15 amino acids. CDR3 sequence reads: CASSLGQGRDYEQYF. CDR3 DNA: TGTGCCAGCAGCTTGGGACAGGGAAGGGACTACGAGCAGTACTTC.

This clonotype was found many times. V usage is TRBV6-1 and J usage is TRBJ2-7; D possibly corresponds to TRBD2 (6 bases). Trimming stripped 6 bases from V and 2 bases from J, with 20 bases between. The germline V gene encodes CDR1 MNHNS and CDR2 SASEGT. The CDR3 length is 16 residues. The CDR3 nucleotides read TGTGCCAGCAGCGGGGGTACGGACGTCCCGGCCTACGAGCAGTACTTC. The encoded protein is CASSGGTDVPAYEQYF.

The V and J genes are TRBV6-2 or TRBV6-3 and TRBJ2-5, with D hard to call. The CDR3 spans 12 residues. Germline V gene sequence: CDR1 MNHEY, CDR2 SVGEGT. Trimming left V 7 bases short and J 5 bases short, with 11 bases between. The CDR3 protein is CASIGIVETQYF. CDR3 in DNA: TGTGCCAGCATTGGGATCGTGGAGACCCAGTACTTC.

This clonotype was seen many times. This chain links TRBV30 with TRBJ2-1; D is perhaps TRBD2 (5 bases). The V end was cut by 4 bases, the J end by 2 bases, with 9 bases between. The CDR3 has 13 residues. CDR1 and CDR2 (germline): GTSNPN, SVGIG (reference sequence). In DNA form, the CDR3 reads TGTGCCTGGAATAGGACTCCCTACAATGAGCAGTTCTTC. This gives the protein CAWNRTPYNEQFF.